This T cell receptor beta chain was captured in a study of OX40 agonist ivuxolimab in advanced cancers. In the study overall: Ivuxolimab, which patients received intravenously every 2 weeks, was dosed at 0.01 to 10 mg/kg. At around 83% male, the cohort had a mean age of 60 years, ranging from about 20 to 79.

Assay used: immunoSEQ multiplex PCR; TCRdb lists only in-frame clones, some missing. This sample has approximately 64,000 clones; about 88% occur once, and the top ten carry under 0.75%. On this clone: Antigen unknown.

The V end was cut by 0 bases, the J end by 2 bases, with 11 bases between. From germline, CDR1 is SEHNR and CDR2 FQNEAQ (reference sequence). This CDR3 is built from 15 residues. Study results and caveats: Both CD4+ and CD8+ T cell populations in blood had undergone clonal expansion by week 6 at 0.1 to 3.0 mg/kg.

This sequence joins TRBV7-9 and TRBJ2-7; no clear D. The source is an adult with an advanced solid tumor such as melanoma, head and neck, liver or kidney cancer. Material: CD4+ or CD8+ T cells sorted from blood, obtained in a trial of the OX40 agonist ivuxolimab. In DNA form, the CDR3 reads TGTGCCAGCAGCTTAGCTGGGGTTTTAGCCTACGAGCAGTACTTC. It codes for CASSLAGVLAYEQYF.